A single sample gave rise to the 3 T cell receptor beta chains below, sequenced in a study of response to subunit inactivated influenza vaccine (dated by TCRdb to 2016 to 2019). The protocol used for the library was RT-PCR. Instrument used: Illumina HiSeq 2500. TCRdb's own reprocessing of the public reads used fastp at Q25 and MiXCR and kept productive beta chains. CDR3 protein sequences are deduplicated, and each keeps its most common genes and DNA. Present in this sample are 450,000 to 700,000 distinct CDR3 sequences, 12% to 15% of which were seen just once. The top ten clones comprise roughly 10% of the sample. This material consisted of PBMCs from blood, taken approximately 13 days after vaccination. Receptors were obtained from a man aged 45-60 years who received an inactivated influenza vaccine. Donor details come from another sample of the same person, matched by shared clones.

CDR3 in DNA: TGCAGTGCAGTCGGCGGAGGCACAGATACGCAGTATTTT. This sequence encodes CSAVGGGTDTQYF. The V gene is TRBV20-1, the J gene TRBJ2-3; D is undetermined. Deletions cut 6 bases from V and 1 base from J, with 11 bases between. Germline V gives CDR1 DFQATT, CDR2 SNEGSKA (reference sequence). The CDR3 consists of 13 residues.

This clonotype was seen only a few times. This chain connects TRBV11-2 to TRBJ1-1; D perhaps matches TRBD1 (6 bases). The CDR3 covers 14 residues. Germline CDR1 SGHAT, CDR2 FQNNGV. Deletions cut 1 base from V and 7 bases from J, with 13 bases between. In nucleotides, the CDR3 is TGTGCCAGCAGCTTAGCTGGGGGGGCAATTGAAGCTTTCTTT. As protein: CASSLAGGAIEAFF.

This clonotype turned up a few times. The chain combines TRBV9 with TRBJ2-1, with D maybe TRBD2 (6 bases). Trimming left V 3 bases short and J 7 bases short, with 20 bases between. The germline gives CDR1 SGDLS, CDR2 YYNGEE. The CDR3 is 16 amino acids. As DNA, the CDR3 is TGTGCCAGCAGCGCAGTTACGGGACTGTCTTATAATGAGCAGTTCTTC. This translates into CASSAVTGLSYNEQFF.